These T cell receptor beta chains were read from a single sample in a study. TCRdb processed the RT-PCR reads anew with MiXCR; each CDR3 protein has one entry. Here the sample spans about 680,000 distinct CDR3 sequences, 14% being singletons. Sequencing input: memory CD4+ T cells from blood. These receptors all stem from a female donor in good health, serving as a healthy control. CDR3s include the opening cysteine and the closing phenylalanine or tryptophan. D genes are given only for firm matches. Rows give clone size only sometimes, using once, few, many, or a class for an expanded clone.

TRBD2 NA TRBJ2-7 TRBV4-3 TGCGCCAGCAGCCGAAAGACCGGGAGGGAAACCTACGAGCAGTACTTC CASSRKTGRETYEQYF
TRBD2 few TRBJ2-3 TRBV6-6 TGTGCCAGCAGTTACCTTGGCGGGAGAGATACAGATACGCAGTATTTT CASSYLGGRDTDTQYF
NA NA TRBJ2-5 TRBV7-2 TGTGCCAGCAGCCACCCTCTAGGGGGGGAGACCCAGTACTTC CASSHPLGGETQYF
NA many TRBJ2-7 TRBV3-1 TGTGCCAGCAGCCAATTGCCCAGCTCCTACGAGCAGTACTTC CASSQLPSSYEQYF
TRBD2 few TRBJ2-7 TRBV6-5 TGTGCCAGCAGTTACGGGTTGGTCGGCGGGAGGGCCAACGAGCAGTACTTC CASSYGLVGGRANEQYF
NA NA TRBJ2-3 TRBV18 TGTGCCAGCTCACCATGGCGGGTGGATACGCAGTATTTT CASSPWRVDTQYF
NA few TRBJ2-2 TRBV12-3/TRBV12-4 TGTGCCAGCTCCACGGGCCGGTTGACCGGGGAGCTGTTTTTT CASSTGRLTGELFF
NA NA TRBJ2-4 TRBV10-3 TGTGCCATCAGTGAGTTAGCCAAAAACTTTCAGTACTTC CAISELAKNFQYF
NA few TRBJ2-5 TRBV5-1 TGCGCCAGCAGCTCCGGTTCGGCAGCAGTCCAAGAGACCCAGTACTTC CASSSGSAAVQETQYF
NA NA TRBJ1-2 TRBV7-9 TGTGCCAGCAGCCCCCCGGGGGGCCAGGTCTATGGCTACACCTTC CASSPPGGQVYGYTF
NA many TRBJ1-3 TRBV5-1 TGCGCCAGCAGTCCTATGGGGGTCGACTCTGGAAACACCATATATTTT CASSPMGVDSGNTIYF
NA many TRBJ2-1 TRBV20-1 TGCAGTGCGTCGGGACGCCTCGAGGAGCAGTTCTTC CSASGRLEEQFF
NA NA TRBJ1-5 TRBV18 TGTGCCAGCTCCCACTCCCGAGGCGATCAGCCCCAGCATTTT CASSHSRGDQPQHF
TRBD2 NA TRBJ2-3 TRBV7-2 TGTGCCAGCAGCTTAGCCGGCCTAGCGGGAGCTTTTGGGGCAGATACGCAGTATTTT CASSLAGLAGAFGADTQYF
NA few TRBJ2-3 TRBV11-2 TGTGCCAGCAGCTTTGAGTGGGGGCCGTACACAGATACGCAGTATTTT CASSFEWGPYTDTQYF
NA NA TRBJ1-2 TRBV7-8 TGTGCCAGCAGCAACCCCTTGAACTATGGCTACACCTTC CASSNPLNYGYTF
NA NA TRBJ1-3 TRBV30 TGTGCCTGGAGTGTACCGGGAAACACCATATATTTT CAWSVPGNTIYF
NA NA TRBJ2-7 TRBV20-1 TGCAGTGCTAGATCCCCGGGGTCGAGCTACGAGCAGTACTTC CSARSPGSSYEQYF
TRBD2 few TRBJ2-7 TRBV7-8 TGTGCCAGCAGCTTCGTTGGACTAGCGGGGGTACTTACGACGCAGTACTTC CASSFVGLAGVLTTQYF
NA many TRBJ2-7 TRBV7-2 TGTGCCAGCAGCTTAGAATCCGCGGGCCCCTACGAGCAGTACTTC CASSLESAGPYEQYF
TRBD2 NA TRBJ2-5 TRBV10-3 TGTGCCATCAGTAAAACTAGCGGGAGGGAGGAGACCCAGTACTTC CAISKTSGREETQYF
NA few TRBJ2-7 TRBV7-2 TGTGCCAGCAGCTTCCAGGAGGGCCCCCACGAGCAGTACTTC CASSFQEGPHEQYF
NA few TRBJ2-2 TRBV9 TGTGCCAGCAGCGTAGGAACGGGACCGAACACCGGGGAGCTGTTTTTT CASSVGTGPNTGELFF
NA NA TRBJ1-3 TRBV10-3 TGTGCCATCAGTGAGTCGCGAGGGAGGGGAAACACCACATATTTT CAISESRGRGNTTYF
NA NA TRBJ2-1 TRBV6-1 TGTGCCAGCAGCCGCAAGATAGACCTTGAGCAGTTCTTC CASSRKIDLEQFF
TRBD2 NA TRBJ2-7 TRBV4-2 TGTGCCAGCAGCCTGGGGGCCCTAGCGGGAGGCTACGAGCAGTACTTC CASSLGALAGGYEQYF
NA NA TRBJ2-7 TRBV6-6 TGTGCCAGCAGTTACTCCCGACCGTCGATAGCTGCCTACGAGCAGTACTTC CASSYSRPSIAAYEQYF
NA few TRBJ2-1 TRBV2 TGTGCCAGCAGTGTTTTAGGACTCCGGACGAATGAGCAGTTCTTC CASSVLGLRTNEQFF
NA NA TRBJ2-4 TRBV4-3 TGCGCCAGCAGCCAAGGGGGGACTCTAGCCAAAAACATTCAGTACTTC CASSQGGTLAKNIQYF
NA few TRBJ2-6 TRBV6-6 TGTGCCAGCAGTTACTCGACGAGAAATTCCGGGGCCAACGTCCTGACTTTC CASSYSTRNSGANVLTF
TRBD1 few TRBJ1-5 TRBV12-3/TRBV12-4 TGTGCCAGCAGTCCGGACAGGGGGCGGGGCAATCAGCCCCAGCATTTT CASSPDRGRGNQPQHF
NA many TRBJ2-2 TRBV5-5 TGTGCCAGCAGCTTGAGTTTCAGGGTTCCCGGGGAGCTGTTTTTT CASSLSFRVPGELFF
TRBD2 many TRBJ2-1 TRBV20-1 TGCAGTGCGCCTCGACTAGCGGGGTCCTACAATGAGCAGTTCTTC CSAPRLAGSYNEQFF
TRBD1 few TRBJ1-6 TRBV18 TGTGCCAGCTCACGAAACTCCGGGACAGGCGATAATTCACCCCTCCACTTT CASSRNSGTGDNSPLHF
NA few TRBJ1-1 TRBV3-1 TGTGCCAGCAGCCAAGAATTTCTTATGAACACTGAAGCTTTCTTT CASSQEFLMNTEAFF
NA NA TRBJ2-4 TRBV20-1 TGCAGTCTGACTCACATAGCCAAAAACATTCAGTACTTC CSLTHIAKNIQYF
NA many TRBJ2-2 TRBV6-5 TGTGCCAGCAGGGGGGGGGTTGATTCACAGGGAGGCACCGGGGAGCTGTTTTTT CASRGGVDSQGGTGELFF
NA few TRBJ1-2 TRBV7-2 TGTGCCAGCAGCTTAGATTTTGGGGGGGCGGGTGGCTACACCTTC CASSLDFGGAGGYTF
TRBD1 many TRBJ2-2 TRBV12-3/TRBV12-4 TGTGCCAGCAGTAGCACAGGGGGAGGTCCCGGGGAGCTGTTTTTT CASSSTGGGPGELFF
TRBD2 few TRBJ2-3 TRBV20-1 TGCAGTGCTAGAGATGGGACTAGTGTCGATACGCAGTATTTT CSARDGTSVDTQYF
TRBD2 many TRBJ2-3 TRBV7-3 TGTGCCAGCAGCTTAAATCCGGGAGGGATCACAGATACGCAGTATTTT CASSLNPGGITDTQYF
NA many TRBJ2-2 TRBV6-5 TGTGCCAGCAGTTACTCGGGGGGACCAGCCAACACCGGGGAGCTGTTTTTT CASSYSGGPANTGELFF
NA NA TRBJ1-1 TRBV5-4 TGTGCCAGCAGCAGTGCCGTACAGCCGAACACTGAAGCTTTCTTT CASSSAVQPNTEAFF
NA many TRBJ2-5 TRBV4-1 TGCGCCAGCAGCCACCCGAGGGGCCAAGAGACCCAGTACTTC CASSHPRGQETQYF
TRBD2 many TRBJ2-5 TRBV28 TGTGCCAGCAGTATCCCGGGACTAGCGGAGGGGGAGACCCAGTACTTC CASSIPGLAEGETQYF